The clone carrying this TCR beta chain was seen a handful of times. Antigen unknown. The entry originates in a study of post-analysis software for immune sequencing data. Study background: Courses of disease covered relapsing-remitting, secondary progressive and progressive-relapsing multiple sclerosis. Notes on the study in general: Compared with controls, patients showed significantly lower normalized Chao1 diversity.

Unique-molecular-identifier-tagged TCR beta cDNA libraries were used. Using its own MiXCR run on the PCR reads, TCRdb lists one record per CDR3 protein. The data hold about 500,000 distinct CDR3 sequences, with around 40% observed a single time. The TCR comes from a girl between 10 and 17 years old with multiple sclerosis. Sequenced sample: blood.

The CDR3 region is CASSLIRLAEVNEQFF. The CDR3, as DNA: TGTGCCAGCAGCTTAATCAGGCTAGCGGAGGTCAATGAGCAGTTCTTC. The chain is built from TRBV7-8 and TRBJ2-1; 7 bases are a match to TRBD2. This CDR3 is built from 16 residues. V shed 2 bases and J 6 bases; nucleotides not matched to a gene: 10. Germline lookup yields CDR1 SGHVS and CDR2 FQNEAQ.